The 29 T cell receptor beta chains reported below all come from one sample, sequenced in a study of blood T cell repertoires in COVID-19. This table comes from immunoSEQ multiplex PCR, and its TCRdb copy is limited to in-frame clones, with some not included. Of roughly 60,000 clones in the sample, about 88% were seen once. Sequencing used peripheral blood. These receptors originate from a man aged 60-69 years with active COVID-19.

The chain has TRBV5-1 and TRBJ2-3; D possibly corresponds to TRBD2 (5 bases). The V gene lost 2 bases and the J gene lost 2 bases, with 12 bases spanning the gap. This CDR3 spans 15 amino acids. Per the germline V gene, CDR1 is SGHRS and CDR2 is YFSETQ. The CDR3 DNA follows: TGCGCCAGCAGCTTTAACGGGGTCCTCACAGATACGCAGTATTTT. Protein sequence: CASSFNGVLTDTQYF. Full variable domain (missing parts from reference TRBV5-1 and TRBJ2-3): KAGVTQTPRYLIKTRGQQVTLSCSPISGHRSVSWYQQTPGQGLQFLFEYFSETQRNKGNFPGRFSGRQFSNSRSEMNVSTLELGDSALYLCASSFNGVLTDTQYFGPGTRLTVL.

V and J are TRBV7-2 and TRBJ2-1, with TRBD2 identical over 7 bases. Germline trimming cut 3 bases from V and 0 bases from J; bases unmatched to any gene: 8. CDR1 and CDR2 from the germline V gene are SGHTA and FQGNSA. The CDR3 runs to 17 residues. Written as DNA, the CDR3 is TGTGCCAGCAGCTTTGTTAGCGGGTCCTCCTCCTACAATGAGCAGTTCTTC. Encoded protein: CASSFVSGSSSYNEQFF.

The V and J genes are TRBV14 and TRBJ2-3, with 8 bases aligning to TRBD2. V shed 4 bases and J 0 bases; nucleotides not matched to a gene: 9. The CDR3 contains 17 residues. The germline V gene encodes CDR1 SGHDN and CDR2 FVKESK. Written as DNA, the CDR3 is TGTGCCAGCAGCCGATGGACTAGCACGACTAGCACAGATACGCAGTATTTT. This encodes CASSRWTSTTSTDTQYF.

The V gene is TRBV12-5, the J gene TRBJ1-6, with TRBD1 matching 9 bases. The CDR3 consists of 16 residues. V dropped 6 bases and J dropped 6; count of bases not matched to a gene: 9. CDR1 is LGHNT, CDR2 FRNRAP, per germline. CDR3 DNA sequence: TGTGCTAGTGGCACAACAGGGGGCGGAACTAATTCACCCCTCCACTTT. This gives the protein CASGTTGGGTNSPLHF.

CDR3: CASSVGGGLQETQYF. The CDR3, as DNA: TGTGCCAGCAGCGTAGGAGGAGGACTCCAAGAGACCCAGTACTTC. The chain carries TRBV9 and TRBJ2-5, with a weak D call TRBD2 (5 bases). The germline gives CDR1 SGDLS, CDR2 YYNGEE. The CDR3 length is 15 residues. V was pared by 0 bases and J by 1 base, with 10 bases between.

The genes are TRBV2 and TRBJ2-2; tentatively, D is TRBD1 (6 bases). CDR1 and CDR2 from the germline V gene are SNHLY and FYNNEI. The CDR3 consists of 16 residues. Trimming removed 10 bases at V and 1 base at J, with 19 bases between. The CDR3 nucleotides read TGTGCCACCGCTCCGCAGGGGCCCTTGAACACCGGGGAGCTGTTTTTT. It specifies CATAPQGPLNTGELFF.

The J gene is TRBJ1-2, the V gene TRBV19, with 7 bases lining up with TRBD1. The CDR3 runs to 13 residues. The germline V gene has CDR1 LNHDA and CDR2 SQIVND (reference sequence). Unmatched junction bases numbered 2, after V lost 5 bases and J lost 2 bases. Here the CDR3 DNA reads TGTGCCAGTAGTTCGGGACAGAACTATGGCTACACCTTC. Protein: CASSSGQNYGYTF.

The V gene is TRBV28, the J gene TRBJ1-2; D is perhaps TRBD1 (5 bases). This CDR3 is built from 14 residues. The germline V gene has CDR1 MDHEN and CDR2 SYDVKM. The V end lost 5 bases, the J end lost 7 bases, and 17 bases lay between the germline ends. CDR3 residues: CASSASGGGSGYTF. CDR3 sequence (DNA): TGTGCCAGCAGTGCGTCCGGGGGTGGCAGTGGCTACACCTTC.

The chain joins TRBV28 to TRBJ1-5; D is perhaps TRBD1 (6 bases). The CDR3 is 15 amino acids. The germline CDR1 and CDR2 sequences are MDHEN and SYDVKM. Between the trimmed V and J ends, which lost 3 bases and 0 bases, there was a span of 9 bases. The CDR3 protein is CASSFGQTSNQPQHF. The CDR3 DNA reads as TGTGCCAGCAGTTTTGGACAGACTAGCAATCAGCCCCAGCATTTT.

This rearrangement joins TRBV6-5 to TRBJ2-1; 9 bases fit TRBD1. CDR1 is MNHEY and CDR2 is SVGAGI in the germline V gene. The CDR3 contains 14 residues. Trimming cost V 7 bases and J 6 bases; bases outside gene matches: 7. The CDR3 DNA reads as TGTGCCAGCACCACTAACAGGGGGCTCAATGAGCAGTTCTTC. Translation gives CASTTNRGLNEQFF.

CDR3 protein: CASARDRNQPQHF. The CDR3 bases are TGTGCCAGCGCCCGGGACAGAAATCAGCCCCAGCATTTT. The rearrangement links TRBV3-1 (or the pseudogene TRBV3-2) to TRBJ1-5, with 7 positions matching TRBD1. With V trimmed by 8 bases and J by 4 bases, 5 bases remained unmatched. The CDR3 spans 13 residues. Looked up from germline, CDR1 is LGHDT and CDR2 is YNNKEL (reference sequence).

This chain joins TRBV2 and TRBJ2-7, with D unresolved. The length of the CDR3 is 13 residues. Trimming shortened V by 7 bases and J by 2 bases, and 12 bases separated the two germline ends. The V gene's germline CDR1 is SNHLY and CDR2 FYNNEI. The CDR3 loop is CASIGGSAYEQYF. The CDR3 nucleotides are TGTGCCAGCATTGGCGGAAGTGCCTACGAGCAGTACTTC.

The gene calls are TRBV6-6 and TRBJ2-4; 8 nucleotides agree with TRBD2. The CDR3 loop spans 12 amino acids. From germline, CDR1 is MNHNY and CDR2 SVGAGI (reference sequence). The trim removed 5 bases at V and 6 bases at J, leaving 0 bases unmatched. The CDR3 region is CASSGLANIQYF. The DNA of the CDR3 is TGTGCCAGCAGTGGACTAGCAAACATTCAGTACTTC.

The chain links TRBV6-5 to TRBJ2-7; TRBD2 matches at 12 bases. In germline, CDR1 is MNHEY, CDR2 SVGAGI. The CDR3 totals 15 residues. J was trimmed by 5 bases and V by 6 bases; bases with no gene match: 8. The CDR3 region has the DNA TGTGCCAGCAGCCAAACTAGCGGGAGGTCCCACGAGCAGTACTTC. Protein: CASSQTSGRSHEQYF.

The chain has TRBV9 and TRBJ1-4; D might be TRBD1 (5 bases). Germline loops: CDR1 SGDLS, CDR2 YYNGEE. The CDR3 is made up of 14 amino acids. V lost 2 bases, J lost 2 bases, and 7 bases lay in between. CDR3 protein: CASSVGGTNEKLFF. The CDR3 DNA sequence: TGTGCCAGCAGCGTGGGGGGGACTAATGAAAAACTGTTTTTT.

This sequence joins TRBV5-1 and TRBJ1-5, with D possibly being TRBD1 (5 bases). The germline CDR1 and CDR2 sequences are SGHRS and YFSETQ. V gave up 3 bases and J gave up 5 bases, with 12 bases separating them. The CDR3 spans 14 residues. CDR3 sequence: CASSSQGGDQPQHF. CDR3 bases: TGCGCCAGCAGCTCGCAGGGTGGGGATCAGCCCCAGCATTTT.

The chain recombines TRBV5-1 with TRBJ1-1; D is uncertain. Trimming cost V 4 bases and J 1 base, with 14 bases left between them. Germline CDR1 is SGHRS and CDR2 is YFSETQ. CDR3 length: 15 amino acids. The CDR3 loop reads CASSPWAGGNTEAFF. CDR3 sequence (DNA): TGCGCCAGCAGCCCCTGGGCCGGAGGGAACACTGAAGCTTTCTTT.

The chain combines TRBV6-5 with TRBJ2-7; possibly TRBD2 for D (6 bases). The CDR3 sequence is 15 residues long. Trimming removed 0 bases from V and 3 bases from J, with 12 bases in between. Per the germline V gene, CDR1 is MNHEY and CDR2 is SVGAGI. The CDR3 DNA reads TGTGCCAGCAGTTACTCAGGAGGGAGGATCTACGAGCAGTACTTC. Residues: CASSYSGGRIYEQYF.

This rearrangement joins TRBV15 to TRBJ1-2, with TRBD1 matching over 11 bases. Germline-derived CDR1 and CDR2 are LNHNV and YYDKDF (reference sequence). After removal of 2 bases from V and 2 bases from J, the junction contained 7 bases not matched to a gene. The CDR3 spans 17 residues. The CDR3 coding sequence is TGTGCCACCAGCAGATCTTTAGGACAGGGGGCGAACTATGGCTACACCTTC. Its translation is CATSRSLGQGANYGYTF.

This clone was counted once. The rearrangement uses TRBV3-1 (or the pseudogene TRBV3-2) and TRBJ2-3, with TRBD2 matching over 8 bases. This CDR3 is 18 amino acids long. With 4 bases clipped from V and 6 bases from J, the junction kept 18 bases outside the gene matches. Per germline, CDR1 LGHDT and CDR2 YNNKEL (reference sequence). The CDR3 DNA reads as TGTGCCAGCAGCCGTATACGAGGGACTAGTACGCTCACGGATACGCAGTATTTT. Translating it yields CASSRIRGTSTLTDTQYF.

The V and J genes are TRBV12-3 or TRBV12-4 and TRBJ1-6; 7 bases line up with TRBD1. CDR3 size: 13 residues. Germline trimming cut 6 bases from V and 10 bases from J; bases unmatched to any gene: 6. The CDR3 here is CASSPTGRSPLHF. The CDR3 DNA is TGTGCCAGCAGCCCGACAGGGCGGTCACCCCTCCACTTT.

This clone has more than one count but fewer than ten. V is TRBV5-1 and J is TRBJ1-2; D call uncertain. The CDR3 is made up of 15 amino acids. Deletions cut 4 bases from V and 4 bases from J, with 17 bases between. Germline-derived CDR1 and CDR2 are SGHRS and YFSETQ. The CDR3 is CASSEGSTGIYGYTF. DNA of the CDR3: TGCGCCAGCAGCGAAGGAAGCACCGGGATCTATGGCTACACCTTC.

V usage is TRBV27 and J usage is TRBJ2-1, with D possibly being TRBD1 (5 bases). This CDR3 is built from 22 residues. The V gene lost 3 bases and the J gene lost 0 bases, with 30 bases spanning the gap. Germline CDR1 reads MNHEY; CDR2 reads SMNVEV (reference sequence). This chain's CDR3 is CASSFWLIGAPPRCFSYNEQFF. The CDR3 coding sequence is TGTGCCAGCAGTTTTTGGCTTATTGGGGCACCCCCCAGGTGCTTCTCCTACAATGAGCAGTTCTTC.

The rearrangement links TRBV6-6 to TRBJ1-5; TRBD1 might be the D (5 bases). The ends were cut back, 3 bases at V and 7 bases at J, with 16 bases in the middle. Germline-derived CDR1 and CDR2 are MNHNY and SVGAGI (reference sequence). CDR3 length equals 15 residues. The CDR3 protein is CASSYVQGSPQPQHF. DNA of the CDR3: TGTGCCAGCAGTTATGTGCAGGGCTCTCCCCAGCCCCAGCATTTT.

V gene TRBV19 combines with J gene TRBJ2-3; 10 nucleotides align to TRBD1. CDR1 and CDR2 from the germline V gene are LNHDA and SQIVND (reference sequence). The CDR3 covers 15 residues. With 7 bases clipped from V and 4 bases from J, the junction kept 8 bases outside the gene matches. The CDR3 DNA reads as TGTGCCAGTACCCCAGACAGGGGGCGGTCAGATACGCAGTATTTT. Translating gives CASTPDRGRSDTQYF.

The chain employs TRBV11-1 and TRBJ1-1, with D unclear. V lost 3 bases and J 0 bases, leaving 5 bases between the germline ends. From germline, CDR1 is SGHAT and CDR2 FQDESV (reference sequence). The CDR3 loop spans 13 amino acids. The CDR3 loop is CASSFNMNTEAFF. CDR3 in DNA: TGTGCCAGCAGCTTTAACATGAACACTGAAGCTTTCTTT.

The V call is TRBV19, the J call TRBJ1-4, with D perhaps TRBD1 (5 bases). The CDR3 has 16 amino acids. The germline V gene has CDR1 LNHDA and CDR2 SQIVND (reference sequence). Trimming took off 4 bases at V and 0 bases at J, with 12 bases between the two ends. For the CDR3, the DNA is TGTGCCAGTAGTAGCCCTAGACAGTCAACTAATGAAAAACTGTTTTTT. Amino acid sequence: CASSSPRQSTNEKLFF.

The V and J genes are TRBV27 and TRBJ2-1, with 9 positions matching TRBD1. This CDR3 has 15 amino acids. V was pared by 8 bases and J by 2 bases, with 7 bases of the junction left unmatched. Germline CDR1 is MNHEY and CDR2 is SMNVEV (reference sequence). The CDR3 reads CASALGTGPYNEQFF. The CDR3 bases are TGTGCCAGCGCTTTAGGGACAGGGCCCTACAATGAGCAGTTCTTC.

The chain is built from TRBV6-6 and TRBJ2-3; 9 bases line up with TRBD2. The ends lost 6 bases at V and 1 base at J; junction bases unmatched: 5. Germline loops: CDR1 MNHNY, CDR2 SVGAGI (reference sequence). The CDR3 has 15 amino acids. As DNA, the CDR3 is TGTGCCAGCAGACCCAGGACTAGCGGCACAGATACGCAGTATTTT. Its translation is CASRPRTSGTDTQYF.